This TCR beta chain was profiled in a study of T-cell memory formation after mild COVID-19. In the study overall: Largely donor-specific TCR clusters were found. Findings of the study overall: Pre-infection memory carried some responding clones, suggesting that cross-reactive memory joined.

Germline lookup yields CDR1 SQVTM and CDR2 ANQGSEA. The CDR3 covers 14 residues. Trimming at V came to 6 bases and at J to 0 bases, leaving 4 bases not matched to a gene. A remark on this clonotype: The antigen remains unidentified.

TCRdb called the 5' RACE reads again in MiXCR, with one record for every CDR3 protein. Of roughly 560,000 distinct CDR3 sequences listed, over 20% were seen once; the top ten hold around an eighth. The gene calls are TRBV29-1 and TRBJ2-2, with 7 bases fitting TRBD2. The sample comprised PBMCs or a T cell subset sorted from them (not recorded which). The sequence came from an adult woman who had mild COVID-19 (a few samples of this study predate the infection). Cell type and time point are not known. CDR3 residues: CSVVGGTNTGELFF. CDR3 nucleotides: TGCAGCGTAGTGGGGGGGACGAACACCGGGGAGCTGTTTTTT.